This T cell receptor beta chain originates from a study of blood T cell repertoires in COVID-19. For the study at large: T cells, B-cell-depleted T cells, or PBMCs provided the cDNA or gDNA that served as material.

The CDR3 is 14 residues long. V lost 6 bases and J 1 base, leaving 13 bases between the germline ends. CDR1 and CDR2 from the germline V gene are SQVTM and ANQGSEA. The protocol was immunoSEQ multiplex PCR, while the TCRdb copy is restricted to in-frame clones and leaves out a portion. The sample yields 140,000 or so clones, approximately 90% seen once. This clone has just a few counts. V is TRBV29-1 and J is TRBJ1-3, with TRBD1 as a possible D gene (6 bases). The specimen was peripheral blood. This receptor was taken from a woman of 80 years or more with acute or convalescent COVID-19. The CDR3 DNA is TGCAGCGTACTGATACAGGGATCTGGAAACACCATATATTTT. Translation gives CSVLIQGSGNTIYF.